This passage covers 27 T cell receptor beta chains from one sample sequenced in a study of sequential checkpoint blockade in melanoma. Sequencing was performed with immunoSEQ multiplex PCR; in TCRdb, only in-frame clones are kept and a portion is missing. The sample lists approximately 28,000 clones; 83% were seen once. Treatment meaning: randomized to nivolumab then ipilimumab (arm A) or the reverse (arm B). Sequencing was performed on CD8+ T cells sorted from blood (inferred from file names), taken from a patient given nivolumab and ipilimumab in sequence. These receptors were taken from a human donor with melanoma.

V gene TRBV5-4 combines with J gene TRBJ2-7; D gene unclear. The CDR3 loop spans 13 amino acids. The germline gives CDR1 SGHNT, CDR2 YYREEE (reference sequence). The V and J ends lost 4 bases and 5 bases respectively, with 13 bases between them. The CDR3 is CASSDATKNEQYF. The CDR3 DNA reads as TGTGCCAGCAGCGACGCGACAAAAAACGAGCAGTACTTC. Full variable domain (outside the CDR3, taken from reference TRBV5-4 and TRBJ2-7): ETGVTQSPTHLIKTRGQQVTLRCSSQSGHNTVSWYQQALGQGPQFIFQYYREEENGRGNFPPRFSGLQFPNYSSELNVNALELDDSALYLCASSDATKNEQYFGPGTRLTVT.

The gene calls are TRBV5-1 and TRBJ2-3, with D maybe TRBD2 (5 bases). Trimming stripped 2 bases from V and 0 bases from J, with 13 bases between. The CDR3 runs 16 residues. Germline CDR1 reads SGHRS; CDR2 reads YFSETQ. CDR3 sequence: CASSFRTPASTDTQYF. CDR3 sequence (DNA): TGCGCCAGCAGCTTCCGGACTCCTGCTAGCACAGATACGCAGTATTTT.

This rearrangement joins TRBV27 to TRBJ2-7, with a tentative D call TRBD2 (6 bases). V was shortened by 6 bases and J by 7 bases, with 19 bases between the two germline ends. CDR3 length: 14 amino acids. The germline V gene has CDR1 MNHEY and CDR2 SMNVEV (reference sequence). CDR3 region: CASRPWEADGEQYF. In DNA, the CDR3 is TGTGCCAGCAGACCTTGGGAGGCTGATGGGGAGCAGTACTTC.

This chain joins TRBV19 and TRBJ2-1; D is unclear. The CDR3 is made up of 14 amino acids. Germline CDR1 LNHDA, CDR2 SQIVND (reference sequence). The ends were cut back, 3 bases at V and 4 bases at J, with 10 bases in the middle. The CDR3 DNA is TGTGCCAGTAGTATCCGCGGCCTATACAATGAGCAGTTCTTC. It is translated as CASSIRGLYNEQFF.

Only a few counts were recorded for this clone. This chain uses TRBV7-9 with TRBJ1-6; 9 nucleotides align to TRBD1. CDR1 and CDR2 (germline): SEHNR, FQNEAQ (reference sequence). This CDR3 spans 17 amino acids. Trimming cost V 5 bases and J 4 bases; bases outside gene matches: 9. This chain's CDR3 is CASSPWTGALYNSPLHF. In nucleotides, the CDR3 is TGTGCCAGCAGCCCATGGACAGGGGCCCTTTATAATTCACCCCTCCACTTT. The full variable domain, completed using reference TRBV7-9 and TRBJ1-6, is DTGVSQNPRHKITKRGQNVTFRCDPISEHNRLYWYRQTLGQGPEFLTYFQNEAQLEKSRLLSDRFSAERPKGSFSTLEIQRTEQGDSAMYLCASSPWTGALYNSPLHFGNGTRLTVT.

The chain links TRBV4-1 to TRBJ2-1; maybe TRBD1 (6 bases). The CDR3 contains 14 residues. Per germline, CDR1 MGHRA and CDR2 YSYEKL. The V and J ends lost 2 bases and 10 bases respectively, with 15 bases between them. CDR3 region: CASSQIQGRDEQFF. For the CDR3, the DNA is TGCGCCAGCAGCCAAATACAGGGCCGGGACGAGCAGTTCTTC.

The chain recombines TRBV13 with TRBJ2-1; 9 bases agree with TRBD1. The CDR3 spans 16 residues. V gave up 5 bases and J gave up 3 bases; unmatched junction bases: 8. Germline CDR1 is PRHDT and CDR2 is FYEKMQ (reference sequence). CDR3 sequence: CASSQRQGEVYNEQFF. The CDR3 nucleotides are TGTGCCAGCAGCCAAAGACAGGGGGAAGTCTACAATGAGCAGTTCTTC.

V is TRBV7-9 and J is TRBJ1-2, with 7 bases identical to TRBD1. The CDR3 has 16 residues. Germline V CDR1 and CDR2: SEHNR, FQNEAQ (reference sequence). V was clipped by 2 bases and J by 4 bases; unmatched bases: 10. In DNA form, the CDR3 reads TGTGCCAGCAGCTTAATAGGACAGGATTATCTCTATGGCTACACCTTC. Its translation is CASSLIGQDYLYGYTF.

The chain combines TRBV27 with TRBJ2-3; TRBD2 agrees at 8 bases. V lost 3 bases and J lost 1; bases outside the gene matches: 3. Germline values: CDR1 MNHEY, CDR2 SMNVEV (reference sequence). The CDR3 loop spans 15 amino acids. The CDR3 nucleotides read TGTGCCAGCAGTTTCGGGGGGGGTGGCACAGATACGCAGTATTTT. It codes for CASSFGGGGTDTQYF.

This chain links TRBV6-1 with TRBJ1-2, with D unclear. This CDR3 region has 13 residues. Germline V gene sequence: CDR1 MNHNS, CDR2 SASEGT. The V gene lost 7 bases and the J gene lost 3 bases, with 12 bases spanning the gap. Written as DNA, the CDR3 is TGTGCCAGCACATTTGAGGTTTACTATGGCTACACCTTC. Its translation is CASTFEVYYGYTF.

This chain uses TRBV7-3 with TRBJ1-1; D is uncertain. This CDR3 comprises 15 residues. The germline V gene encodes CDR1 SGHTA and CDR2 FQGTGA. The germline V and J ends were trimmed by 2 bases and 2 bases, with 12 bases remaining between them. The CDR3 loop is CASSLSGSPNTEAFF. As DNA, the CDR3 is TGTGCCAGCAGCTTATCGGGGAGCCCCAACACTGAAGCTTTCTTT.

The gene calls are TRBV29-1 and TRBJ2-4; tentative D call: TRBD1 (6 bases). This CDR3 spans 13 amino acids. The ends were cut back, 4 bases at V and 3 bases at J, with 10 bases in the middle. Germline assignment: CDR1 SQVTM and CDR2 ANQGSEA. The CDR3 spells CSVVRTDKNIQYF. CDR3 in DNA: TGCAGCGTTGTGAGGACAGACAAAAACATTCAGTACTTC.

The gene calls are TRBV9 and TRBJ2-7; D is uncertain. With 0 bases removed from V and 0 bases from J, the gap between germline ends came to 10 bases. The CDR3 is 15 amino acids. Germline CDR1 and CDR2: SGDLS and YYNGEE. The CDR3 DNA sequence: TGTGCCAGCAGCGTAGATGGTGCGGACTCCTACGAGCAGTACTTC. It codes for CASSVDGADSYEQYF.

This clone has just one count. The chain joins TRBV7-9 to TRBJ1-5, with TRBD1 matching over 11 bases. The CDR3 consists of 16 residues. Per germline, CDR1 SEHNR and CDR2 FQNEAQ (reference sequence). J was trimmed by 6 bases and V by 5 bases; bases with no gene match: 9. In nucleotides, the CDR3 is TGTGCCAGCAGCACTACGGACAGGGGGCTGACTCAGCCCCAGCATTTT. Amino acids: CASSTTDRGLTQPQHF.

The chain recombines TRBV19 with TRBJ1-1; 9 nucleotides align to TRBD1. J was trimmed by 1 base and V by 7 bases; bases with no gene match: 4. The CDR3 is 14 residues long. The germline V gene encodes CDR1 LNHDA and CDR2 SQIVND (reference sequence). The CDR3 DNA is TGTGCCAGTACCGCGGGACAGGGGAACACTGAAGCTTTCTTT. It encodes CASTAGQGNTEAFF.

With regard to this clone: The limits of the CDR3 on the DNA are not certain, so only TCRdb's listed CDR3 is given. The chain links TRBV6-5 to TRBJ1-2. The CDR3 length equals 14 residues, ends included. CDR1 MNHEY and CDR2 SVGAGI come from the germline V gene. The CDR3 loop reads CASSSSGGNYGYTF.

The chain combines TRBV28 with TRBJ2-3, with 11 bases aligning to TRBD2. This CDR3 has 18 amino acids. Trimming took 3 bases from V and 3 from J; bases not matched to a gene: 11. Germline CDR1 is MDHEN and CDR2 is SYDVKM. The CDR3 nucleotides are TGTGCCAGCAGTTTCTCTAGCGGGAGGTGGGGGGGAACAGATACGCAGTATTTT. Encoded protein: CASSFSSGRWGGTDTQYF.

The chain has TRBV6-4 and TRBJ1-1; the match to TRBD1 covers 9 bases. This CDR3 spans 14 amino acids. Germline CDR1 is MRHNA and CDR2 is SNTAGT. V lost 5 bases to trimming and J lost 6 bases; unmatched junction nucleotides: 7. The CDR3 loop is CASSSGTGSPEAFF. The CDR3 DNA reads TGTGCCAGCAGTTCAGGGACAGGGTCTCCTGAAGCTTTCTTT.

The genes are TRBV11-2 and TRBJ2-3; D remains unclear. The CDR3 is 12 residues long. Per the germline V gene, CDR1 is SGHAT and CDR2 is FQNNGV. Between the trimmed V and J ends, which lost 1 base and 6 bases, there was a span of 5 bases. This chain's CDR3 is CASSLGPDTQYF. As DNA, the CDR3 is TGTGCCAGCAGCTTAGGTCCTGATACGCAGTATTTT.

The CDR3 region has the DNA TGTGCCAGCAGTCAAACGACAGGGTCCTATGGCTACACCTTC. It translates to CASSQTTGSYGYTF. The chain employs TRBV2 and TRBJ1-2, with 7 bases aligning to TRBD1. After removal of 5 bases from V and 4 bases from J, the junction contained 7 bases not matched to a gene. The CDR3 is 14 residues long. Germline V gives CDR1 SNHLY, CDR2 FYNNEI. Combining the CDR3 with reference TRBV2 and TRBJ1-2 gives the whole variable domain EPEVTQTPSHQVTQMGQEVILRCVPISNHLYFYWYRQILGQKVEFLVSFYNNEISEKSEIFDDQFSVERPDGSNFTLKIRSTKLEDSAMYFCASSQTTGSYGYTFGSGTRLTVV.

The V and J genes are TRBV2 and TRBJ2-1; 13 bases map to TRBD2. The CDR3 has 11 residues. Germline CDR1 and CDR2: SNHLY and FYNNEI. The V segment lost 8 bases and the J segment 14 bases; nucleotides outside the gene matches: 3. The CDR3 is CASLGLAGKFF. In nucleotides, the CDR3 is TGTGCCAGCTTGGGACTAGCGGGGAAGTTCTTC. Filled out from reference TRBV2 and TRBJ2-1, the complete variable domain reads EPEVTQTPSHQVTQMGQEVILRCVPISNHLYFYWYRQILGQKVEFLVSFYNNEISEKSEIFDDQFSVERPDGSNFTLKIRSTKLEDSAMYFCASLGLAGKFFGPGTRLTVL.

The V gene is TRBV5-6, the J gene TRBJ2-5; 12 bases map to TRBD2. There are 16 residues in the CDR3. CDR1 SGHDT and CDR2 YYEEEE come from the germline V gene. V was clipped by 4 bases and J by 1 base; unmatched bases: 5. The CDR3 DNA reads TGTGCCAGCAGCCCGGGACTAGCGGGTTTCCAAGAGACCCAGTACTTC. Its protein is CASSPGLAGFQETQYF. The full variable domain, its missing parts supplied by reference TRBV5-6 and TRBJ2-5, is DAGVTQSPTHLIKTRGQQVTLRCSPKSGHDTVSWYQQALGQGPQFIFQYYEEEERQRGNFPDRFSGHQFPNYSSELNVNALLLGDSALYLCASSPGLAGFQETQYFGPGTRLLVL.

The chain recombines TRBV19 with TRBJ1-6, with 8 bases matching TRBD1. The ends lost 7 bases at V and 7 bases at J; junction bases unmatched: 6. This CDR3 region has 14 residues. Looked up from germline, CDR1 is LNHDA and CDR2 is SQIVND (reference sequence). The CDR3 nucleotides read TGTGCCAGTACCGCCGGGACAGGAAATTCACCCCTCCACTTT. This codes for CASTAGTGNSPLHF.

The sample holds a few counts of this clone. This chain uses TRBV19 with TRBJ2-7; D perhaps matches TRBD2 (5 bases). The CDR3 runs 12 residues. V dropped 3 bases and J dropped 2 bases, with 5 bases sitting between them. The germline V gene encodes CDR1 LNHDA and CDR2 SQIVND (reference sequence). The CDR3 region is CASSMGAYEQYF. The CDR3 DNA sequence: TGTGCCAGTAGTATGGGAGCCTACGAGCAGTACTTC.

The chain carries TRBV21-1 and TRBJ2-5; TRBD1, the D gene given by the table, was not confirmed from the DNA. TRBV21-1 is deemed a pseudogene. The CDR3 is made up of 20 amino acids. The CDR3 loop is CASSTSGTGRRGELIETQYF. CDR3 nucleotide sequence: TGTGCCAGCAGCACGTCCGGGACAGGTCGTCGCGGGGAGTTAATAGAGACCCAGTACTTC.

The chain couples TRBV6-1 to TRBJ1-1; D might be TRBD1 (5 bases). This CDR3 has 14 amino acids. The V and J ends lost 3 bases and 4 bases respectively, with 12 bases between them. Per the germline V gene, CDR1 is MNHNS and CDR2 is SASEGT. The CDR3 loop reads CASSDGGGGTEAFF. Written as DNA, the CDR3 is TGTGCCAGCAGTGATGGGGGAGGAGGCACTGAAGCTTTCTTT.

In nucleotides, the CDR3 is TGTGCCAGCAGTGACGCAGCGGGAGGGTCCACAGATACGCAGTATTTT. This gives the protein CASSDAAGGSTDTQYF. The chain couples TRBV6-4 to TRBJ2-3; TRBD2 matches at 10 bases. Germline CDR1 is MRHNA and CDR2 is SNTAGT. CDR3 length equals 16 residues. The junction had 4 bases not matched to a gene; V was cut back by 2 bases and J by 2 bases.